This record looks at one TCR beta chain sequence and its context. The table came from immunoSEQ multiplex PCR; TCRdb's copy has only in-frame clones and leaves some out. The table includes roughly 40,000 clones, 75% to 85% detected once. The sample originates from a study of blood T cell repertoires in COVID-19. About the research overall: Samples of COVID-19 (acute and convalescent) were obtained from the United States, Italy and Spain.

The V gene's germline CDR1 is MNHEY and CDR2 SVGEGT. The V and J ends lost 0 bases and 2 bases respectively, with 10 bases between them. This CDR3 has 15 residues. The sequence was collected from a human donor in a cohort sampled during active COVID-19. Sequences were obtained from peripheral blood. The gene calls are TRBV6-2 or TRBV6-3 and TRBJ2-5, with D perhaps matching TRBD2 (6 bases). CDR3 in amino acids: CASSYSRREQETQYF. CDR3 coding DNA: TGTGCCAGCAGTTACTCGAGGCGGGAACAAGAGACCCAGTACTTC.